This entry features one TCR beta chain sequence. Antigen unknown. V gave up 10 bases and J gave up 0 bases; unmatched junction bases: 18. This CDR3 is 18 amino acids long. The germline CDR1 and CDR2 sequences are LNHDA and SQIVND (reference sequence). The sample belongs to a study of T cell responses to AZD1222 COVID-19 vaccine. Points from the study as a whole: Of spike-specific TCRs, nearly half reportedly target regions left unmutated in variants. The donors showed a predominance of white British ancestry and of females, with possible underestimation of clonal diversity. It was only after the peak T cell response that any repertoires were sampled. A rise in Spike-specific TCR breadth and depth followed two AZD1222 doses.

TCRdb's table, derived via immunoSEQ multiplex PCR, lists solely in-frame clones and lacks some. The table lists around 150,000 clones, over 75% of them singletons. The gene calls are TRBV19 and TRBJ2-7; 10 positions agree with TRBD2. The material sequenced was peripheral blood, taken 28 days after the second AZD1222 dose. This TCR derives from an adult who received the AZD1222 COVID-19 vaccine. The CDR3 loop is CATPGGLAGELGSYEQYF. The DNA of the CDR3 is TGTGCCACCCCCGGGGGGCTAGCGGGAGAGTTGGGCTCCTACGAGCAGTACTTC.